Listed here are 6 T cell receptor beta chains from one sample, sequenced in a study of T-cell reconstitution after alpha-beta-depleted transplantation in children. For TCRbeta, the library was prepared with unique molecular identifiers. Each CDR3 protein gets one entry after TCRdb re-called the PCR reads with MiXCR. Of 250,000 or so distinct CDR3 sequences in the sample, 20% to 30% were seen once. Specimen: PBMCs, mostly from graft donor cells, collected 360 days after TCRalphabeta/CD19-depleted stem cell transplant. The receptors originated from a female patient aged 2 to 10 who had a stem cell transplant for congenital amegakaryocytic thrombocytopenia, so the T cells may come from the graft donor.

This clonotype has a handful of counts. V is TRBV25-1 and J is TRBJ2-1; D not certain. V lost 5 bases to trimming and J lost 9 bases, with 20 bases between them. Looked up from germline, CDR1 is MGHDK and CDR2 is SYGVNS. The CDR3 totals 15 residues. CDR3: CASSTGRTSATEQFF. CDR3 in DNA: TGTGCCAGCAGTACCGGGCGGACCTCCGCCACTGAGCAGTTCTTC.

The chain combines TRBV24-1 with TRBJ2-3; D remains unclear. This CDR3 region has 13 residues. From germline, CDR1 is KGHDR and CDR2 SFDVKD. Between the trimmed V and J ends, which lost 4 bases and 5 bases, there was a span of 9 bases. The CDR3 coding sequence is TGTGCCACCAGTGACACTGTTGTAGATACGCAGTATTTT. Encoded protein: CATSDTVVDTQYF.

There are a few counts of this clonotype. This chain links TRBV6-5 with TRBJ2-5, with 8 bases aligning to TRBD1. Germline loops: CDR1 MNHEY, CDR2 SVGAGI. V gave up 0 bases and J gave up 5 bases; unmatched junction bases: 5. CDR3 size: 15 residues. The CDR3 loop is CASSYSTGVVETQYF. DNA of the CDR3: TGTGCCAGCAGTTACTCGACAGGGGTGGTGGAGACCCAGTACTTC.

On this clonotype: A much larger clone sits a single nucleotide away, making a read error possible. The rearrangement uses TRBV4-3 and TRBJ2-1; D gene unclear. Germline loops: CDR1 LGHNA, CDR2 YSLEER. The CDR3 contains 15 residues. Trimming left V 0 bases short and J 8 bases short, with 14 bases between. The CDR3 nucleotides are TGCGCCAGCAGCCAAGAAGTACACTGGATGGATGAGCAGTTCTTC. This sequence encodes CASSQEVHWMDEQFF.

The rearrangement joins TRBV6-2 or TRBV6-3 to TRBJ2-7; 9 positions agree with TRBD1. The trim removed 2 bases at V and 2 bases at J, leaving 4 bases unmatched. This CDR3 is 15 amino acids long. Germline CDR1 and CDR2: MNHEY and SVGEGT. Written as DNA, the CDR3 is TGTGCCAGCAGTTACGAACGGGACAGGGCCTACGAGCAGTACTTC. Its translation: CASSYERDRAYEQYF.

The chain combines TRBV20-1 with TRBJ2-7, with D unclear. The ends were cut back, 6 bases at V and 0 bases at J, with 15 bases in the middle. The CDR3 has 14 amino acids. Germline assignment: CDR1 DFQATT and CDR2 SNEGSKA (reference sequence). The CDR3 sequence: CSATDPRSSYEQYF. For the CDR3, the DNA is TGCAGTGCCACTGATCCACGTAGCTCCTACGAGCAGTACTTC.